These 2 T cell receptor beta chains originate from one sample sequenced in a study of OX40 agonist ivuxolimab in advanced cancers. The protocol was immunoSEQ multiplex PCR, while the TCRdb copy is restricted to in-frame clones and leaves out a portion. Among 20,000 or so clones, 65% to 80% were seen once, and the ten largest hold approximately 15%. Specimen: CD4+ or CD8+ T cells sorted from blood, collected in a trial of the OX40 agonist ivuxolimab. The receptors come from an adult with an advanced solid tumor such as melanoma, head and neck, liver or kidney cancer.

The chain is built from TRBV9 and TRBJ1-1, with D possibly being TRBD1 (5 bases). CDR1 and CDR2 from the germline V gene are SGDLS and YYNGEE. The length of the CDR3 is 15 residues. V dropped 1 base and J dropped 4 bases, with 14 bases sitting between them. The CDR3 DNA sequence: TGTGCCAGCAGCGTAATTCAGGGCCGGGTCACTGAAGCTTTCTTT. Amino acids: CASSVIQGRVTEAFF.

This clone has just one count. The V and J genes are TRBV7-8 and TRBJ1-4; no clear D gene. The CDR3 is 15 amino acids. Germline-derived CDR1 and CDR2 are SGHVS and FQNEAQ. The V end lost 5 bases, the J end lost 0 bases, and 10 bases lay between the germline ends. In nucleotides, the CDR3 is TGTGCCAGCAGCCATGTATCTGCAACTAATGAAAAACTGTTTTTT. This codes for CASSHVSATNEKLFF.